This T cell receptor (beta chain) comes out of a study of beta chain features in type 1 diabetes. Study-level background: No age, gender or cell yield differences were seen between patients and healthy donors. Analysis included around 110,000,000 sorted cells drawn from all samples. The study's findings and limits: Comparison showed that naive, central memory and Treg TCRB repertoires appeared more similar among patients than among healthy donors. Among patients with Type 1 diabetes, TCRB CDR3s were moderately but significantly shorter in every one of the four CD4+ subsets.

The CDR3 extends over 13 amino acids. Germline V gene lookup returns CDR1 SGHDN and CDR2 FVKESK. Deletions cut 6 bases from V and 5 bases from J, with 13 bases between. As regards this clone: Its antigen is unidentified.

A single heparinised blood sample, averaging roughly 0.11 L, was obtained per donor. The whole isolated RNA underwent reverse transcription, so sequencing captured expressed TCRB transcripts. Sequencing was performed with immunoSEQ multiplex PCR; in TCRdb, only in-frame clones are kept and a portion is missing. The sample has nearly 700,000 clones, around an eighth seen once. The source material was naive CD4+ T cells from blood. This sequence was found in a man younger than 35 with type 1 diabetes. J is TRBJ1-1 and V is TRBV14; possible D gene TRBD1, 5 bases. CDR3 amino acids: CASRPGPGTEAFF. CDR3 coding DNA: TGTGCCAGCAGACCGGGCCCAGGGACTGAAGCTTTCTTT.